This TCR beta chain was recorded in a study of T cell repertoires in cytomegalovirus infection. Across the whole study: Based on public TCR beta signatures, there were indications of CMV infection and of a matching HLA type.

The germline V gene encodes CDR1 MNHEY and CDR2 SVGAGI. Trimming removed 7 bases from V and 2 bases from J, with 15 bases in between. The CDR3 is 16 residues long. On this clonotype: Its antigen is not identified.

A single record per CDR3 protein comes from TCRdb applying MiXCR to the reads. This sample has around 900,000 distinct CDR3 sequences, with approximately 31% found just once. Study findings and constraints: Adding up the frequency of public TCR beta families identified people who carried CMV plus the relevant HLA.

V gene TRBV6-5 combines with J gene TRBJ1-6; the D gene is possibly TRBD1 (5 bases). Here the sequenced sample was cultured CD8+ T cells from PBMCs, taken from culture after CMV antigen stimulation. The TCR originated in a human donor in good health (CMV status not recorded). Some clones in this sample may be carry-over from other donors' samples. For the CDR3, the DNA is TGTGCCAGCACCCTCCGACGGGGGACCTATAATTCACCCCTCCACTTT. It translates to CASTLRRGTYNSPLHF.